These 24 T cell receptor beta chains share one sample of origin, sequenced in a study of post-analysis software for immune sequencing data (dated by TCRdb to the mid-2010s). The study at large found these results: Patients showed significantly higher frequencies than controls for several TRBV segments, among them TRBV5-6, TRBV5-1 and TRBV20-1.

Receptor libraries were prepared by PCR. Instrument on record: Illumina HiSeq 2500. To reduce PCR and sequencing biases, unique molecular identifiers were incorporated into the TCR beta cDNA libraries. TCRdb ran its own pipeline on the public reads, namely fastp trimming at Q25 and MiXCR clone calling, and kept in-frame beta chains. Duplicate CDR3 protein sequences are folded into a single record with the most common DNA and genes. The sample records 700,000 to 800,000 distinct CDR3 sequences, 25% to 30% of which are singletons. About 0.5% of the sample belongs to the ten largest clones. Their target antigens are unknown. The sequenced sample was blood. These receptors came from a girl between 5 and 17 years old with multiple sclerosis.

This clonotype was recorded many times. The chain combines TRBV4-1 with TRBJ1-1; D is uncertain. V gave up 0 bases and J gave up 1 base, with 6 bases separating them. CDR3 size: 14 residues. The germline V gene encodes CDR1 MGHRA and CDR2 YSYEKL. The CDR3 loop is CASSQDTRNTEAFF. CDR3 coding DNA: TGCGCCAGCAGCCAAGATACGAGGAACACTGAAGCTTTCTTT.

Concerning this clonotype: Mismatch with germline at one junction end may stem from a read error. V usage is TRBV6-5 and J usage is TRBJ2-3; a weak D match, TRBD2 (5 bases). The CDR3 loop spans 14 amino acids. Germline V gives CDR1 MNHEY, CDR2 SVGAGI. CDR3 nucleotides: TGTGCCGGCAGGACTCGCTGGGGCACAGATACGCAGTATTTT. It specifies CAGRTRWGTDTQYF.

The genes are TRBV4-1 and TRBJ2-1, with 9 bases lining up with TRBD1. Germline CDR1 reads MGHRA; CDR2 reads YSYEKL. The J segment lost 8 bases and the V segment lost 1 base, leaving 12 bases of the junction unmatched. The CDR3 has 17 residues. The CDR3 DNA reads TGCGCCAGCAGCCAAGGCCCACGGGGGACAGGGTTGCATGAGCAGTTCTTC. Amino acids: CASSQGPRGTGLHEQFF.

V gene TRBV6-5 combines with J gene TRBJ2-3, with D possibly being TRBD2 (6 bases). The CDR3 loop spans 18 amino acids. The V end lost 2 bases, the J end lost 7 bases, and 25 bases lay between the germline ends. Germline lookup yields CDR1 MNHEY and CDR2 SVGAGI. CDR3 nucleotide sequence: TGTGCCAGCAGTTACCCCCCCCGAGGGACTGGCACCTCGAATACGCAGTATTTT. This codes for CASSYPPRGTGTSNTQYF.

In nucleotides, the CDR3 is TGCAGCGTCCAGGGTGATAATTCACCCCTCCACTTT. Its protein product is CSVQGDNSPLHF. V and J are TRBV29-1 and TRBJ1-6, with D perhaps matching TRBD1 (5 bases). Trimming removed 6 bases from V and 5 bases from J, with 8 bases in between. The CDR3 spans 12 residues. Germline CDR1 reads SQVTM; CDR2 reads ANQGSEA.

The chain couples TRBV5-6 to TRBJ2-1; D may be TRBD1 or TRBD2 (5 bases each). Germline lookup yields CDR1 SGHDT and CDR2 YYEEEE. CDR3 length: 15 amino acids. V was shortened by 4 bases and J by 0 bases, with 11 bases between the two germline ends. CDR3 coding DNA: TGTGCCAGCAGCACGGGACGGCACTCCTACAATGAGCAGTTCTTC. This encodes CASSTGRHSYNEQFF.

This rearrangement joins TRBV20-1 to TRBJ2-5; weak D call: TRBD2 (6 bases). The CDR3 consists of 15 residues. V lost 5 bases, J lost 11 bases, and 27 bases lay in between. CDR1 and CDR2 (germline): DFQATT, SNEGSKA (reference sequence). This CDR3 is CSAYAHWGGMNEQYF. The CDR3 nucleotides read TGCAGTGCTTACGCACACTGGGGAGGTATGAATGAGCAGTACTTC.

Concerning this clonotype itself: This could be a read error, since a much larger clone is one nucleotide away. The chain combines TRBV9 with TRBJ2-3, with 9 positions matching TRBD2. This CDR3 has 16 amino acids. The germline V gene encodes CDR1 SGDLS and CDR2 YYNGEE. This CDR3 reads CTSSVGDSGRRDTQYF. The CDR3 DNA follows: TGTACCAGCAGCGTAGGGGATAGCGGGAGACGAGATACGCAGTATTTT.

This clonotype showed up many times. This rearrangement joins TRBV25-1 to TRBJ2-1, with D unclear. V lost 3 bases to trimming and J lost 2 bases, with 14 bases between them. The germline CDR1 and CDR2 sequences are MGHDK and SYGVNS. This CDR3 spans 16 amino acids. CDR3 amino acids: CASSDPGFRTYNEQFF. As DNA, the CDR3 is TGTGCCAGCAGTGATCCGGGTTTCAGAACCTACAATGAGCAGTTCTTC.

This rearrangement joins TRBV7-9 to TRBJ2-7; D might be TRBD1 (6 bases). V was pared by 1 base and J by 0 bases, with 13 bases between. Germline V lookup: CDR1 SEHNR, CDR2 FQNEAQ (reference sequence). CDR3 length: 16 amino acids. The CDR3 protein is CASSLVGTLHSYEQYF. The CDR3 DNA follows: TGTGCCAGCAGCTTAGTCGGGACACTGCACTCCTACGAGCAGTACTTC.

The chain couples TRBV24-1 to TRBJ2-3, with no clear D. This CDR3 is built from 13 residues. Trimming took 5 bases from V and 0 from J, leaving 5 bases between them. The germline CDR1 and CDR2 sequences are KGHDR and SFDVKD. Here the CDR3 DNA reads TGTGCCACCAGTGGTGACAGCACAGATACGCAGTATTTT. Protein product: CATSGDSTDTQYF.

The gene calls are TRBV10-2 and TRBJ2-2; D is ambiguous. CDR1 is WSHSY and CDR2 is SAAADI in the germline V gene. Trimming cost V 0 bases and J 7 bases, with 6 bases left between them. This CDR3 is 13 amino acids long. CDR3: CASSESACGELFF. CDR3 bases: TGCGCCAGCAGTGAGTCAGCTTGCGGGGAGCTGTTTTTT.

V and J are TRBV5-1 and TRBJ2-1; D unresolved. The CDR3 consists of 16 residues. CDR1 is SGHRS and CDR2 is YFSETQ in the germline V gene. The V end lost 4 bases, the J end lost 0 bases, and 14 bases lay between the germline ends. The DNA of the CDR3 is TGCGCCAGCAGCATCAGCTCTACGAGCTCCTACAATGAGCAGTTCTTC. It codes for CASSISSTSSYNEQFF.

The chain recombines TRBV7-2 with TRBJ1-1, with 7 positions matching TRBD1. After removal of 5 bases from V and 5 bases from J, the junction contained 11 bases not matched to a gene. This CDR3 spans 15 amino acids. CDR1 and CDR2 (germline): SGHTA, FQGNSA. For the CDR3, the DNA is TGTGCCAGCAGCCCCCCGACAGGGATGAGGACTGAAGCTTTCTTT. Translating it yields CASSPPTGMRTEAFF. Together with reference TRBV7-2 and TRBJ1-1, the CDR3 gives the full variable domain: GAGVSQSPSNKVTEKGKDVELRCDPISGHTALYWYRQSLGQGLEFLIYFQGNSAPDKSGLPSDRFSAERTGGSVSTLTIQRTQQEDSAVYLCASSPPTGMRTEAFFGQGTRLTVV.

The V call is TRBV29-1, the J call TRBJ2-1, with TRBD2 matching over 12 bases. J lost 2 bases, V lost 8 bases, and 7 bases had no gene match. The CDR3 covers 15 residues. The germline V gene encodes CDR1 SQVTM and CDR2 ANQGSEA. The CDR3 sequence is CSFKTSGGPYNEQFF. The CDR3, as DNA: TGCAGCTTCAAGACTAGCGGGGGACCCTACAATGAGCAGTTCTTC.

This clonotype turned up a few times. CDR3 protein: CASTRVGKLFF. The CDR3 coding sequence is TGTGCCAGTACAAGGGTCGGAAAACTGTTTTTT. This chain uses TRBV6-6 with TRBJ1-4; no definite D call. From germline, CDR1 is MNHNY and CDR2 SVGAGI (reference sequence). This CDR3 is built from 11 residues. Trimming cost V 9 bases and J 10 bases, with 12 bases left between them.

A few counts support this clonotype. The chain is built from TRBV7-2 and TRBJ2-2, with TRBD1 as a possible D gene (6 bases). The germline V gene encodes CDR1 SGHTA and CDR2 FQGNSA. This CDR3 region has 15 residues. The V and J ends lost 6 bases and 0 bases respectively, with 11 bases between them. This CDR3 is CASRRAGANTGELFF. In DNA, the CDR3 is TGTGCCAGCAGGAGGGCAGGGGCGAACACCGGGGAGCTGTTTTTT. Filled out from reference TRBV7-2 and TRBJ2-2, the complete variable domain reads GAGVSQSPSNKVTEKGKDVELRCDPISGHTALYWYRQSLGQGLEFLIYFQGNSAPDKSGLPSDRFSAERTGGSVSTLTIQRTQQEDSAVYLCASRRAGANTGELFFGEGSRLTVL.

The chain carries TRBV20-1 and TRBJ2-5; D is possibly TRBD2 (5 bases). The CDR3 loop spans 13 amino acids. Per germline, CDR1 DFQATT and CDR2 SNEGSKA (reference sequence). V was pared by 6 bases and J by 5 bases, with 16 bases between. CDR3 sequence reads: CSAPGLPAETQYF. The CDR3 nucleotides are TGCAGTGCCCCTGGACTTCCCGCCGAGACCCAGTACTTC.

The rearrangement links TRBV20-1 to TRBJ2-5; D could derive from TRBD1 or TRBD2 (5 bases each). V was trimmed by 6 bases and J by 5 bases, leaving 10 bases between them. Germline CDR1 is DFQATT and CDR2 is SNEGSKA (reference sequence). The CDR3 consists of 11 residues. The CDR3, as DNA: TGCAGTGCGGGGGTAGTCGAGACCCAGTACTTC. Amino acids: CSAGVVETQYF.

As concerns this clonotype: One end of the junction varies from germline; a read error may be responsible. The J gene is TRBJ2-7, the V gene TRBV5-1; D unresolved. Looked up from germline, CDR1 is SGHRS and CDR2 is YFSETQ. The CDR3 totals 13 residues. Here the CDR3 reads CASSFDSSYGQYF. CDR3 sequence (DNA): TGCGCCAGCAGCTTCGATAGCTCCTACGGGCAGTACTTC.

This clonotype has just one count. The chain couples TRBV29-1 to TRBJ1-4; TRBD1 matches at 8 bases. CDR1 SQVTM and CDR2 ANQGSEA come from the germline V gene. The CDR3 extends over 17 amino acids. Trimming cost V 5 bases and J 5 bases; bases outside gene matches: 16. The CDR3 nucleotides read TGCAGCGTTTCCCCCGGGACAGGATATTCCCCGAATGAAAAACTGTTTTTT. This gives the protein CSVSPGTGYSPNEKLFF. Supplemented by reference TRBV29-1 and TRBJ1-4, the full variable domain reads SAVISQKPSRDICQRGTSLTIQCQVDSQVTMMFWYRQQPGQSLTLIATANQGSEATYESGFVIDKFPISRPNLTFSTLTVSNMSPEDSSIYLCSVSPGTGYSPNEKLFFGSGTQLSVL.

This clonotype was observed a handful of times. As DNA, the CDR3 is TGCAGCGCCCAGGGGGGCTATGGCTACACCTTC. Translation gives CSAQGGYGYTF. The chain recombines TRBV29-1 with TRBJ1-2; 7 bases are shared with TRBD1. Trimming removed 7 bases from V and 4 bases from J; junction bases left unmatched: 3. Germline CDR1 SQVTM, CDR2 ANQGSEA. The CDR3 is 11 amino acids.

The rearrangement uses TRBV4-3 and TRBJ2-7; 8 nucleotides align to TRBD1. With 0 bases clipped from V and 5 bases from J, the junction kept 6 bases outside the gene matches. CDR1 and CDR2 from the germline V gene are LGHNA and YSLEER. This CDR3 comprises 15 residues. The CDR3 DNA follows: TGCGCCAGCAGCCAAGAGAGGACAGGGCACGACGAGCAGTACTTC. As protein: CASSQERTGHDEQYF.

This chain connects TRBV20-1 to TRBJ2-1, with 14 bases aligning to TRBD2. There are 17 residues in the CDR3. After removal of 1 base from V and 8 bases from J, the junction contained 10 bases not matched to a gene. Germline V gene data show CDR1 as DFQATT and CDR2 as SNEGSKA (reference sequence). Written as DNA, the CDR3 is TGCAGTGCTAGAGTGGGGACTAGCGGGAGATTTAGGGATGAGCAGTTCTTC. Protein: CSARVGTSGRFRDEQFF.